The present T cell receptor beta chain was sequenced within a study of cytomegalovirus exposure and HLA in healthy donors. Study background: Early release data held 75 million to 90 million unique TCRs from HLA-typed donors. Findings and caveats of the study: A later analysis found that most CMV-associated TCR beta chains appeared HLA-restricted.

Turning to this clone: The target antigen is unknown.

The CDR3 runs to 16 residues. Germline V gene data show CDR1 as SGDLS and CDR2 as YYNGEE. V was trimmed by 3 bases and J by 3 bases, leaving 18 bases between them. PCR primers comprised 60 Vbeta and 13 Jbeta primers. TCRdb's table, derived via immunoSEQ multiplex PCR, lists solely in-frame clones and lacks some. The table lists over 100,000 clones, nearly 65% of them singletons. The sequencing input was PBMCs. This sequence originates from a man aged 35 to 55 in good health and CMV-seropositive. This rearrangement joins TRBV9 to TRBJ2-5; D gene uncertain. The CDR3 here is CASSAGGLSPEETQYF. The DNA for the CDR3 is TGTGCCAGCAGCGCCGGTGGGCTCAGCCCCGAAGAGACCCAGTACTTC.